This TCR beta chain originates from a study of OX40 agonist ivuxolimab in advanced cancers. Sequencing was performed with immunoSEQ multiplex PCR; in TCRdb, only in-frame clones are kept and a portion is missing. The sample has about 70,000 clones, 85% seen once; the top ten hold 0.5% to 0.6%. The germline V gene encodes CDR1 MNHNS and CDR2 SASEGT. The CDR3 spans 15 residues. V lost 5 bases, J lost 4 bases, and 8 bases stayed unmatched. The sample consisted of CD4+ or CD8+ T cells sorted from blood, taken in a trial of the OX40 agonist ivuxolimab. J is TRBJ2-7 and V is TRBV6-1; 10 bases line up with TRBD1. The sequence derives from an adult with an advanced solid tumor such as melanoma, head and neck, liver or kidney cancer. For the CDR3, the DNA is TGTGCCAGCAGTACCCGACAGGGGGCGGCATACGAGCAGTACTTC. Its protein is CASSTRQGAAYEQYF.